This entry lists 26 T cell receptor beta chains sequenced from one sample in a study of T cell responses to AZD1222 COVID-19 vaccine. This table comes from immunoSEQ multiplex PCR, and its TCRdb copy is limited to in-frame clones, with some not included. The top ten clones hold less than 3% of a sample with 150,000 to 200,000 clones, about nine tenths of them seen once. The sample in question was peripheral blood, obtained on day 0 of AZD1222 vaccination. Receptors were obtained from an adult in good health.

The gene calls are TRBV30 and TRBJ2-5; 7 positions agree with TRBD2. J was trimmed by 1 base and V by 4 bases; bases with no gene match: 3. CDR3 size: 13 residues. Looked up from germline, CDR1 is GTSNPN and CDR2 is SVGIG (reference sequence). The CDR3 DNA reads TGTGCCTGGACTAGCGGTCTCCAAGAGACCCAGTACTTC. This translates into CAWTSGLQETQYF. The complete variable domain, with remaining parts taken from reference TRBV30 and TRBJ2-5, reads SQTIHQWPATLVQPVGSPLSLECTVEGTSNPNLYWYRQAAGRGLQLLFYSVGIGQISSEVPQNLSASRPQDRQFILSSKKLLLSDSGFYLCAWTSGLQETQYFGPGTRLLVL.

This clone was observed once. This rearrangement joins TRBV28 to TRBJ1-6; D gene ambiguous. V gave up 3 bases and J gave up 4 bases, with 13 bases separating them. Germline assignment: CDR1 MDHEN and CDR2 SYDVKM. CDR3 size: 16 residues. CDR3 nucleotide sequence: TGTGCCAGCAGTTTGCGGCAGGAAGTATATAATTCACCCCTCCACTTT. This sequence encodes CASSLRQEVYNSPLHF.

The chain recombines TRBV9 with TRBJ1-2; no reliable D call. Trimming removed 0 bases at V and 0 bases at J, with 9 bases between. The V gene's germline CDR1 is SGDLS and CDR2 YYNGEE. There are 15 residues in the CDR3. The CDR3 DNA reads as TGTGCCAGCAGCGTAGGGCCGTTAGCTAACTATGGCTACACCTTC. Translation gives CASSVGPLANYGYTF.

The chain couples TRBV19 to TRBJ2-5; TRBD2 agrees at 8 bases. V dropped 4 bases and J dropped 4; count of bases not matched to a gene: 8. Germline V CDR1 and CDR2: LNHDA, SQIVND (reference sequence). This CDR3 is built from 15 residues. The CDR3 nucleotides are TGTGCCAGTAGTAGAGCGGGAGCGAGCGGAGAGACCCAGTACTTC. Amino acid sequence: CASSRAGASGETQYF.

The chain couples TRBV7-8 to TRBJ2-7, with no clear D. V was cut by 1 base and J by 2 bases, with 6 bases left in between. The CDR3 runs to 13 residues. Germline V lookup: CDR1 SGHVS, CDR2 FQNEAQ. CDR3 in amino acids: CASSLGITYEQYF. The CDR3 nucleotides read TGTGCCAGCAGCTTAGGGATAACCTACGAGCAGTACTTC. Variable domain in full (rest from reference TRBV7-8 and TRBJ2-7): GAGVSQSPRYKVAKRGQDVALRCDPISGHVSLFWYQQALGQGPEFLTYFQNEAQLDKSGLPSDRFFAERPEGSVSTLKIQRTQQEDSAVYLCASSLGITYEQYFGPGTRLTVT.

This clone came up once. V is TRBV24-1 and J is TRBJ2-2; either TRBD1 or TRBD2 may supply D (6 bases each). V was pared by 2 bases and J by 2 bases, with 20 bases between. Germline values: CDR1 KGHDR, CDR2 SFDVKD. The CDR3 is 19 residues long. CDR3 DNA: TGTGCCACCAGTGATTATGGGGGGCCCCGATTAATTAACACCGGGGAGCTGTTTTTT. Protein sequence: CATSDYGGPRLINTGELFF.

The sample holds a few counts of this clone. J is TRBJ1-4 and V is TRBV2; 8 positions agree with TRBD1. This CDR3 is 18 amino acids long. The V gene's germline CDR1 is SNHLY and CDR2 FYNNEI. Trimming at V came to 6 bases and at J to 2 bases, leaving 14 bases not matched to a gene. CDR3 coding DNA: TGTGCCAGCAGGCATGACAGGGGTGGTCGGAGGACTAATGAAAAACTGTTTTTT. Translation gives CASRHDRGGRRTNEKLFF. Full variable domain (missing parts from reference TRBV2 and TRBJ1-4): EPEVTQTPSHQVTQMGQEVILRCVPISNHLYFYWYRQILGQKVEFLVSFYNNEISEKSEIFDDQFSVERPDGSNFTLKIRSTKLEDSAMYFCASRHDRGGRRTNEKLFFGSGTQLSVL.

This chain uses TRBV19 with TRBJ1-5; D gene uncertain. The CDR3 contains 13 residues. From germline, CDR1 is LNHDA and CDR2 SQIVND (reference sequence). Trimming left V 0 bases short and J 6 bases short, with 6 bases between. The CDR3 sequence is CASSIEETQPQHF. CDR3 nucleotides: TGTGCCAGTAGTATAGAAGAAACTCAGCCCCAGCATTTT.

The V and J genes are TRBV5-1 and TRBJ1-6; D not resolved. In germline, CDR1 is SGHRS, CDR2 YFSETQ. The germline V and J ends were trimmed by 1 base and 9 bases, with 14 bases remaining between them. The CDR3 length is 15 residues. CDR3 nucleotides: TGCGCCAGCAGCTTGAGCCCCACAGCAACTTCACCCCTCCACTTT. Amino acid sequence: CASSLSPTATSPLHF.

The chain carries TRBV4-1 and TRBJ1-3, with a weak D call TRBD1 (6 bases). CDR1 MGHRA and CDR2 YSYEKL come from the germline V gene. The CDR3 has 16 amino acids. Trimming took 4 bases from V and 0 from J, leaving 13 bases between them. CDR3 protein: CASSPGGRFSGNTIYF. DNA for the CDR3: TGCGCCAGCAGCCCTGGGGGCCGCTTCTCTGGAAACACCATATATTTT.

The chain recombines TRBV7-8 with TRBJ2-7; no reliable D call. Trimming removed 1 base at V and 0 bases at J, with 10 bases between. From germline, CDR1 is SGHVS and CDR2 FQNEAQ. The CDR3 is made up of 15 amino acids. CDR3 region: CASSLEAFPSYEQYF. CDR3 coding DNA: TGTGCCAGCAGCTTAGAAGCGTTCCCCTCCTACGAGCAGTACTTC.

J is TRBJ2-3 and V is TRBV29-1; tentatively, D is TRBD1 or TRBD2 (5 bases each). Looked up from germline, CDR1 is SQVTM and CDR2 is ANQGSEA. The CDR3 length is 14 residues. V lost 7 bases, J lost 0 bases, and 14 bases lay in between. The CDR3 reads CSASGTASTDTQYF. DNA of the CDR3: TGCAGCGCATCAGGGACGGCTAGCACAGATACGCAGTATTTT.

This rearrangement joins TRBV19 to TRBJ2-7, with 8 bases fitting TRBD2. Germline values: CDR1 LNHDA, CDR2 SQIVND (reference sequence). This CDR3 comprises 15 residues. With 2 bases clipped from V and 5 bases from J, the junction kept 8 bases outside the gene matches. DNA for the CDR3: TGTGCCAGTAGTATACTCCCCGGGAGGGAGAACGAGCAGTACTTC. This translates into CASSILPGRENEQYF.

V gene TRBV28 combines with J gene TRBJ1-6; a weak D match, TRBD1 (6 bases). V dropped 0 bases and J dropped 0 bases, with 12 bases sitting between them. Looked up from germline, CDR1 is MDHEN and CDR2 is SYDVKM. This CDR3 contains 18 residues. Here the CDR3 reads CASSLWSGAHSYNSPLHF. The CDR3 coding sequence is TGTGCCAGCAGTTTATGGTCAGGGGCGCACTCCTATAATTCACCCCTCCACTTT.

The gene calls are TRBV11-2 and TRBJ2-1; 7 bases map to TRBD1. The J segment lost 6 bases and the V segment lost 5 bases, leaving 7 bases of the junction unmatched. From germline, CDR1 is SGHAT and CDR2 FQNNGV. The CDR3 spans 14 residues. CDR3 amino acids: CASSPGGQSNEQFF. The CDR3 DNA reads as TGTGCCAGCAGCCCAGGGGGACAGAGCAATGAGCAGTTCTTC.

With respect to this clone: At the DNA level, this CDR3 is encoded by other sequences in the same sample as well. The chain links TRBV5-1 to TRBJ1-1; 8 nucleotides align to TRBD1. Germline loops: CDR1 SGHRS, CDR2 YFSETQ. After removal of 5 bases from V and 4 bases from J, the junction contained 4 bases not matched to a gene. The CDR3 extends over 13 amino acids. This CDR3 is CASSLTGGTEAFF. DNA for the CDR3: TGCGCCAGCAGTCTCACAGGGGGCACTGAAGCTTTCTTT.

The chain combines TRBV5-6 with TRBJ2-1; the D gene is possibly TRBD1 (6 bases). Germline assignment: CDR1 SGHDT and CDR2 YYEEEE. The length of the CDR3 is 13 residues. V lost 4 bases and J lost 9, with 14 bases in between. The CDR3 coding sequence is TGTGCCAGCAGCCCGGATTACAGGGCTGAGCAGTTCTTC. Encoded protein: CASSPDYRAEQFF.

J is TRBJ2-5 and V is TRBV5-5; D call uncertain. Trimming left V 4 bases short and J 0 bases short, with 7 bases between. The germline V gene encodes CDR1 SGHKS and CDR2 YYEKEE (reference sequence). CDR3 length: 13 residues. The CDR3 nucleotides are TGTGCCAGCAGCGCCGACGACCAAGAGACCCAGTACTTC. This sequence encodes CASSADDQETQYF.

J is TRBJ1-1 and V is TRBV3-1 (or the pseudogene TRBV3-2); maybe TRBD1 (5 bases). V was shortened by 5 bases and J by 7 bases, with 8 bases between the two germline ends. The CDR3 is made up of 11 amino acids. Germline values: CDR1 LGHDT, CDR2 YNNKEL (reference sequence). The CDR3 loop reads CASSWGVEAFF. The CDR3 DNA follows: TGTGCCAGCAGCTGGGGCGTTGAAGCTTTCTTT.

The chain combines TRBV4-2 with TRBJ2-1; 14 nucleotides align to TRBD2. The CDR3 runs 21 residues. V trimming: 2 bases; J trimming: 0 bases; junction bases outside the gene matches: 12. Germline assignment: CDR1 LGHNA and CDR2 YNFKEQ. CDR3 in amino acids: CASSQPRLAGGDGSSYNEQFF. The CDR3 coding sequence is TGTGCCAGCAGCCAACCACGACTAGCGGGAGGGGATGGGAGCTCCTACAATGAGCAGTTCTTC.

The chain recombines TRBV29-1 with TRBJ2-2; TRBD2 might be the D (5 bases). Trimming cost V 7 bases and J 4 bases, with 10 bases left between them. The CDR3 covers 12 residues. Per the germline V gene, CDR1 is SQVTM and CDR2 is ANQGSEA. The CDR3 here is CSAQSGTGELFF. CDR3 coding DNA: TGCAGCGCTCAAAGCGGCACCGGGGAGCTGTTTTTT.

V and J are TRBV7-9 and TRBJ2-7, with 10 bases that match TRBD2. The CDR3 sequence is 16 residues long. V lost 0 bases to trimming and J lost 2 bases; unmatched junction nucleotides: 4. Per germline, CDR1 SEHNR and CDR2 FQNEAQ (reference sequence). The CDR3 DNA is TGTGCCAGCAGCTTAGCCCTAGCGGGAGCTGCCTACGAGCAGTACTTC. Translation: CASSLALAGAAYEQYF.

The chain joins TRBV15 to TRBJ2-7, with TRBD1 matching over 7 bases. Germline V gene lookup returns CDR1 LNHNV and CDR2 YYDKDF (reference sequence). The CDR3 extends over 15 amino acids. Germline trimming cut 5 bases from V and 0 bases from J; bases unmatched to any gene: 7. The CDR3 DNA reads as TGTGCCACCAGCGCACTACGGGACAGCTCCTACGAGCAGTACTTC. Translating it yields CATSALRDSSYEQYF.

The chain combines TRBV19 with TRBJ1-2, with 7 bases lining up with TRBD1. Germline V gene sequence: CDR1 LNHDA, CDR2 SQIVND (reference sequence). The V and J ends lost 10 bases and 6 bases, in that order; junction bases with no gene match: 5. The CDR3 runs 11 residues. The CDR3 reads CATTTGNGYTF. The CDR3 DNA is TGTGCCACCACGACAGGGAATGGCTACACCTTC.

The chain combines TRBV28 with TRBJ1-4; 7 bases line up with TRBD1. With V trimmed by 1 base and J by 0 bases, 2 bases remained unmatched. The germline V gene has CDR1 MDHEN and CDR2 SYDVKM. The CDR3 spans 16 residues. The CDR3 region is CASSLYRGTTNEKLFF. The CDR3 DNA is TGTGCCAGCAGTTTATACAGGGGTACAACTAATGAAAAACTGTTTTTT.

V gene TRBV28 combines with J gene TRBJ1-2; D is perhaps TRBD1 (6 bases). Per the germline V gene, CDR1 is MDHEN and CDR2 is SYDVKM. V was cut by 4 bases and J by 2 bases, with 14 bases left in between. This CDR3 is built from 15 residues. Written as DNA, the CDR3 is TGTGCCAGCAGTTCCGGACAGCCTAAAAACTATGGCTACACCTTC. Translated: CASSSGQPKNYGYTF.